This T cell receptor (beta chain) is from a study of cytomegalovirus exposure and HLA in healthy donors listed by TCRdb under 2017. Background for the entire study: In an earlier analysis of under 600 of the donors, under 300 Gb of sequence data and 90 million to 120 million unique TCR beta sequences from some 170 million T cells were reported. Roughly 300 gigabases of sequencing data and approximately 93 million unique TCR sequences were included in an early release covering around 600 HLA-typed donors. Of the roughly 400 genotyped donors, roughly 76% were placed in the genetic ancestry cluster associated with self-reported Caucasian donors. The aim of the study was to test whether cataloging public T cell receptors could identify signatures of past pathogen exposure. The T cell repertoires of 666 subjects were profiled by immunosequencing and related to cytomegalovirus serostatus. A separate validation cohort of approximately 130 different subjects was used in addition to the roughly 700-subject first cohort. The study combined high-throughput TCR immunosequencing, statistical association of individual TCRs with disease status, and machine learning to predict cytomegalovirus infection status. A later analysis re-examined previously published TCR beta repertoires from 610 or so donors and added high-resolution HLA genotyping to investigate patterns of TCR occurrence. In the later analysis, no new phenotypic data were used to find candidate immune exposures; instead, reliance was placed on TCR beta sequences and their occurrence across donors. An earlier analysis of approximately 640 of the donors applied high-throughput TCR beta sequencing to assess whether each TCR beta V gene segment acted as functional or pseudogenic. Donor age, sex, ethnicity and CMV serostatus were compiled together with the repertoire data. In a later genetic analysis, genome-wide SNP genotypes for about three fifths of the roughly 670 donors were used, and that subset was treated as a discovery cohort. Every repertoire in the discovery cohort had been generated on one and the same sequencing platform. Both class I and class II loci were covered by HLA typing, at four-digit resolution. Typing coverage differed by locus: A, B, C, DRB1 and DQB1 were typed in about 620-640 donors, DQA1 in about 500, DPA1 in approximately 610, and DPB1 in approximately 450. Because of strong linkage in the cohort, four or five DR-DQ haplotypes were treated as single units for association and clustering. Across about 370 genotyped donors of the cohort, an average of about 240,000 unique TCR beta nucleotide sequences per donor were sequenced, and 15% to 20% of those sequences were non-productive. The paper's findings and limits, for the study overall: Across donors, most TCR sequences were observed very rarely, whereas some public TCRs were present in many individuals. In a later analysis, HLA-associated TCR beta chains showed more clonal expansion and lower generation probabilities than non-associated chains that were equally common. In a later genetic analysis, fewer N-insertions in productive TCRs were reported among donors in an Asian-associated ancestry cluster than the roughly 640-donor mean. Assigning TCR associations to individual alleles was difficult when HLA alleles, especially DR and DQ, strongly co-occurred. The classifier was reported to diagnose cytomegalovirus status with high specificity and sensitivity in both the original and validation cohorts. It was suggested by the authors that the approach could potentially be generalized to other disease states and immunological phenotypes. In a later analysis, 15,000 to 20,000 TCR beta sequences were associated with specific HLA alleles at a false discovery rate of 0.05. An earlier analysis of approximately 590 of the donors showed that most TCR beta V segments appeared in productive rearrangements either about 87% or about 30% of the time, which broadly matched IMGT annotations. In the study, approximately 160 TCR beta chains were listed as associated with cytomegalovirus. The presence/absence analyses assumed that sequencing depth was roughly uniform across donors, and that assumption may not be true. The earlier analysis of 450 to 700 of the donors excluded some 16 rarely observed V segments, including chromosome 9 orphons, because counts were too low. In vitro tests confirmed that a few of the cytomegalovirus-associated TCR beta chains recognize cytomegalovirus antigens. Linkage disequilibrium might explain the correlated functional status among segregating V segments, but an unknown experimental factor could not be excluded. The sequencing pipeline was judged likely to have produced a cluster of highly shared sequence variants as a technical artifact. According to a later analysis, most CMV-associated TCR beta chains appeared to be HLA-restricted, and the HLA associations seemed to be driven largely by CMV exposure. Some IMGT-functional V segments, including TRBV6-2 and TRBV6-3, could not be told apart with the 87-base-pair reads, so those segments were excluded. The cohort was sequenced for TCR beta chains only, and without alpha or paired-chain data the features that could be detected were limited. Immune exposure information for the cohort was limited to CMV serostatus. According to a later analysis, parvovirus B19, influenza, CMV and Epstein-Barr virus appeared linked to several top co-occurrence clusters. Because HLA typing was unavailable for some donors at each locus, only the typed subset was used in association tests. V-gene and J-gene trimming of TCR beta chains was associated with a missense DCLRE1C variant in a later genetic analysis, and the association was replicated in an independent cohort. A later analysis found that TCR association rates varied across HLA loci, with DRB1 alleles showing the most associated TCRs and HLA-C alleles the fewest. A further reported finding was that TCR beta sequences accurately predicted the HLA-A and HLA-B alleles for most subjects in the first cohort.

The cohort consisted of 600 to 750 healthy bone marrow donors. At the time of sampling, all cohort members were nominally healthy, though unrecorded immune exposures were likely present. The donor was CMV seropositive and was included in the group of approximately 310 seropositive cohort members. A peripheral blood sample was provided by each donor, and peripheral blood mononuclear cells were used for TCR beta sequencing. Genomic DNA extraction from the blood cell samples was performed with the Qiagen DNeasy Blood Extraction Kit. The germline V gene encodes CDR1 MGHRA and CDR2 YSYEKL. The CDR3 contains 15 residues, cysteine and phenylalanine counted. Only the CDR3 portion is preserved as DNA: 45 bases, with reading frame beginning at the first base. Relative to germline, V is 1 base shorter and J is 2 bases shorter, with 12 bases between their ends. A remark on this clone: Its antigen remains undetermined. The sample holds no much larger clone one base away, and base qualities are not on file.

The library relied on the immunoSEQ multiplex PCR assay. For the multiplex PCR, a mixture combining 60 forward primers for TCR Vbeta segments and 13 reverse primers for TCR Jbeta segments was used. Amplification of the CDR3 region of rearranged TCR beta genes was performed with a multiplex PCR assay on genomic DNA. On the Illumina HiSeq System, the amplified TCR beta libraries were sequenced as 87-base-pair reads. Per the authors' processing: In a later analysis, tens of millions of unique TCR beta chains were counted across the roughly 610 repertoires, and around 11 million of these chains were shared by at least two donors. Raw reads were error-corrected and collapsed into unique sequences with a nearest-neighbor algorithm that merged closely related sequences to remove PCR and sequencing errors. Alignment of CDR3 sequences to IMGT reference sequences was used to assign V, D and J gene segments. For a sequence to be retained, a match of at least six nucleotides was required to both a V gene segment and a J gene segment. Rearrangements were classified as productive when the CDR3 lacked stop codons and remained in frame with V and J, and all other rearrangements were classified as non-productive. Following IMGT convention, CDR3 was defined as the stretch from the second conserved V-encoded cysteine up to the conserved J-encoded phenylalanine. The earlier analysis of about 560 of the donors excluded any sequence lacking an unambiguous match to a single V gene segment. In an earlier analysis of a few hundred of the donors, V segments were called functional above 56.7% productive rearrangements and were called segregating when the between-donor standard deviation exceeded 5%. A statistical classification framework was built to diagnose cytomegalovirus status from the catalog of TCR beta chain sequences. In a later analysis, TCR nucleotide sequences were compared against IMGT/GENE-DB human TR gene sequences so that V and J genes could be assigned. In a later analysis, CDR3 sequences and most-parsimonious VDJ recombination scenarios were assigned using the TCRdist pipeline. In a later analysis, each TCR beta chain was defined by its CDR3 amino acid sequence together with its V-gene family, and reads without a unique V-gene family were excluded. As a way to deal with suspected cross-contamination and a sequencing artifact, a later analysis dropped 450 to 600 nucleotide sequences that were highly shared and had low generation probability. A later analysis calculated a clonal expansion index for each public chain from normalized within-repertoire ranks of inferred template counts. In a later analysis, generation probabilities were computed with a VDJ recombination model fitted to out-of-frame rearrangements, and the resulting probabilities were checked against IGoR. Hypergeometric tests were used in a later analysis to score TCR-TCR, TCR-HLA and TCR-CMV co-occurrence, with a repertoire-size bias correction applied to the TCR pairs. A later analysis estimated false discovery rates by permuting HLA or CMV assignments 20 times. In a later analysis, co-occurring TCRs were grouped with DBSCAN, and TCRdist sequence similarity was added when clustering was performed within HLA-allele-positive subsets. Co-occurrence clustering excluded repertoires with fewer than 30,000 or more than 120,000 public chains, plus five with anomalous nucleotide sharing. TCRdb took over this immuneACCESS table, retaining in-frame rearrangements with V and J assigned. Such tables are incomplete; in checked studies, under half of the missing clones stem from an unresolved V gene, and the remainder is unexplained. That table furnishes V, J and clone size, whereas the DNA furnished D and trimming. For this sample there are more than 75,000 clones; almost 85% appear just once. The ten top clones hold approximately 5.6% of the sample.

The TCR originated in a woman aged 18 to 35 in good health and CMV-seropositive. The sequenced material came from PBMCs. The receptor chain draws on TRBV4-1 and TRBJ2-7; a weak D assignment points to TRBD2 (6 bases agree). The CDR3 amino acid sequence is: CASSQAPTRAYEQYF. The DNA is TGCGCCAGCAGCCAAGCCCCGACTAGAGCCTACGAGCAGTACTTC.